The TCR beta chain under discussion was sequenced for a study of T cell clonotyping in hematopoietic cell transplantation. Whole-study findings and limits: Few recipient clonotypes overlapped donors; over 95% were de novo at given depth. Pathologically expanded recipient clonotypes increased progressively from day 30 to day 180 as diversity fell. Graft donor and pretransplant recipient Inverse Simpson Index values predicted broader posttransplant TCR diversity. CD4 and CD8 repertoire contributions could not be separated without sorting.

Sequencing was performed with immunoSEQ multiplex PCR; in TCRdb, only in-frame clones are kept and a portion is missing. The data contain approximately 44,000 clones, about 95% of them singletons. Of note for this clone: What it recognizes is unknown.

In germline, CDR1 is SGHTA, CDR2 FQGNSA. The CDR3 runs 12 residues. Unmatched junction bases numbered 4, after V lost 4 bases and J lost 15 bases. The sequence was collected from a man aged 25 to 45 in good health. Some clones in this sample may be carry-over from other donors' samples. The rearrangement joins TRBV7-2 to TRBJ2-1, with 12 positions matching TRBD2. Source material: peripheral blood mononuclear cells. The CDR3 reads CASSSSGGALFF. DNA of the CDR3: TGTGCCAGCAGCTCTAGCGGGGGGGCCTTGTTCTTC.